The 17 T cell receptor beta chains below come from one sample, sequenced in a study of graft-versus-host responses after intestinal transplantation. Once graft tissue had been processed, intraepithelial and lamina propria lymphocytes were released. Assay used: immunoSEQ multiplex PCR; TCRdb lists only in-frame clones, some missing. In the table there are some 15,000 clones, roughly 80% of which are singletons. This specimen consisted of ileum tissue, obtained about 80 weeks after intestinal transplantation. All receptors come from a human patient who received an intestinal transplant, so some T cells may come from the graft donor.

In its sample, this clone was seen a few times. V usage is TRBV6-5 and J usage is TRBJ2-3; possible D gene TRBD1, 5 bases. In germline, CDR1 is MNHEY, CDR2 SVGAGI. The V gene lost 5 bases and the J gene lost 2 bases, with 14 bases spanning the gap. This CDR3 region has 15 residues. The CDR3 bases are TGTGCCAGCAGTCTTACAGGTAGTCCCACAGATACGCAGTATTTT. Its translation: CASSLTGSPTDTQYF.

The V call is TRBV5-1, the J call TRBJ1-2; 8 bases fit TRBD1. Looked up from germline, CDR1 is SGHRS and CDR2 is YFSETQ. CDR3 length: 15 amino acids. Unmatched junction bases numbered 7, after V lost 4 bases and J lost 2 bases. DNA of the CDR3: TGCGCCAGCAGCAGCGACAGGGGCGTCAACTATGGCTACACCTTC. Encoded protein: CASSSDRGVNYGYTF.

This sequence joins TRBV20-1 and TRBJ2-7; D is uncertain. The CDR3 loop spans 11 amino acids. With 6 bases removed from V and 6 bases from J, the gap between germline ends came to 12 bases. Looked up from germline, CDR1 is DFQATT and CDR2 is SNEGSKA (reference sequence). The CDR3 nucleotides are TGCAGTGCCCAGACGGTCGGCGAGCAGTACTTC. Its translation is CSAQTVGEQYF.

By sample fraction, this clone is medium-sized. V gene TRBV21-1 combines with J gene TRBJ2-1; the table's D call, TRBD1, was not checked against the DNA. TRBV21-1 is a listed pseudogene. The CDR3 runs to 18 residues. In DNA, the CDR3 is TGTGCCAGCAGCAAATGTCCCGGGACAGGTAGCTCCTACAATGAGCAGTTCTTC. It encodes CASSKCPGTGSSYNEQFF.

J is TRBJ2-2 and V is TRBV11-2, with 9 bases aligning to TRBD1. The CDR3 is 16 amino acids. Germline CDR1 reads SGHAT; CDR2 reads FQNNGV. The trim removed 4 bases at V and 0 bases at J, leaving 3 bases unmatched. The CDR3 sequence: CASSSWTGANTGELFF. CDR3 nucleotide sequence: TGTGCCAGCAGCTCGTGGACAGGGGCGAACACCGGGGAGCTGTTTTTT.

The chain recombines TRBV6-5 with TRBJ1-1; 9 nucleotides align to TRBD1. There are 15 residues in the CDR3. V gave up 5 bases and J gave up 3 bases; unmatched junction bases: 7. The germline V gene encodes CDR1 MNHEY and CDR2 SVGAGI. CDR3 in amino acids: CASSALRQGDTEAFF. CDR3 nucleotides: TGTGCCAGCAGTGCCTTAAGACAGGGGGACACTGAAGCTTTCTTT.

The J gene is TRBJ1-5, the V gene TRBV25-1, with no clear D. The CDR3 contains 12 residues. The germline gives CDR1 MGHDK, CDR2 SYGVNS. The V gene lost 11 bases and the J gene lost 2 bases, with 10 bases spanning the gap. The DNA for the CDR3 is TGTGCCTCGAGGGAGGGCAATCAGCCCCAGCATTTT. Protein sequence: CASREGNQPQHF.

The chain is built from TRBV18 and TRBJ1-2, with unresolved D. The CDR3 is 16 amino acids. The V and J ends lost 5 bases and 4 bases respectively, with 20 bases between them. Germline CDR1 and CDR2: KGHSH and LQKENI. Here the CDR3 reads CASSVPTIRGVYGYTF. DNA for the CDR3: TGTGCCAGCTCAGTGCCGACAATTCGGGGAGTCTATGGCTACACCTTC. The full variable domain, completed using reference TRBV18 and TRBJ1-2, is NAGVMQNPRHLVRRRGQEARLRCSPMKGHSHVYWYRQLPEEGLKFMVYLQKENIIDESGMPKERFSAEFPKEGPSILRIQQVVRGDSAAYFCASSVPTIRGVYGYTFGSGTRLTVV.

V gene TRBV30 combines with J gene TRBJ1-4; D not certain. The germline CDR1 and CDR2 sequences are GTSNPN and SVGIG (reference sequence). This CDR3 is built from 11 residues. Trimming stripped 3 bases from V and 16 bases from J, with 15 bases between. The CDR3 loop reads CAWRVESAEFF. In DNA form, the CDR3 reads TGTGCCTGGAGAGTAGAATCCGCCGAGTTTTTT.

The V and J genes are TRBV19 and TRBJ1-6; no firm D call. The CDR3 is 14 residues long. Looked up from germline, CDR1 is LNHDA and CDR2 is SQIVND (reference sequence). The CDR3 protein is CVKRYSSYNSPLHF. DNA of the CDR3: TGTGTCAAGAGGTATAGCTCCTATAATTCACCCCTCCACTTT.

CDR3 DNA: TGTGCCAGCAGCTTAGTCCGCGGGGGGCACCAGACCCAGTACTTC. Its protein is CASSLVRGGHQTQYF. The chain employs TRBV11-2 and TRBJ2-5; 8 bases match TRBD2. Germline V lookup: CDR1 SGHAT, CDR2 FQNNGV. The CDR3 runs 15 residues. After removal of 1 base from V and 6 bases from J, the junction contained 7 bases not matched to a gene.

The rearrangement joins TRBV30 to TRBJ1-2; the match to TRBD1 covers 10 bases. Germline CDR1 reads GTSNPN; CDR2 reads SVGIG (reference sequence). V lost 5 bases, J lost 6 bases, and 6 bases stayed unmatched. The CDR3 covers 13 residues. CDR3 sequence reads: CAWGRGTGDGYTF. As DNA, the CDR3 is TGTGCCTGGGGGCGGGGGACAGGGGATGGCTACACCTTC.

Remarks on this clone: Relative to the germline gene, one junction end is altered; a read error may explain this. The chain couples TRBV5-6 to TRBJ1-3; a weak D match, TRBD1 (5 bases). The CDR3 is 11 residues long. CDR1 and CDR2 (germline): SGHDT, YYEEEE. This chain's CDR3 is CASSSDGGRVF. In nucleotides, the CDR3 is TGTGCCAGCAGCTCCGATGGGGGACGCGTTTTT.

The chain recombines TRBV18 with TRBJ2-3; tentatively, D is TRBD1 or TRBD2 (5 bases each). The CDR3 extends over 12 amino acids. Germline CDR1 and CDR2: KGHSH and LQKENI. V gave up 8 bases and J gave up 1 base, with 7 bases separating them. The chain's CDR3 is CASRGGTDTQYF. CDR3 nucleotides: TGTGCCAGCCGAGGGGGCACAGATACGCAGTATTTT.

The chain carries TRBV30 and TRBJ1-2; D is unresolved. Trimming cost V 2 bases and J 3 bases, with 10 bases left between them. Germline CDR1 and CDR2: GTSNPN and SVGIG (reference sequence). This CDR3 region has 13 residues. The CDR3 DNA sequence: TGTGCCTGGAGTTCTCAGGCAGACTATGGCTACACCTTC. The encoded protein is CAWSSQADYGYTF.

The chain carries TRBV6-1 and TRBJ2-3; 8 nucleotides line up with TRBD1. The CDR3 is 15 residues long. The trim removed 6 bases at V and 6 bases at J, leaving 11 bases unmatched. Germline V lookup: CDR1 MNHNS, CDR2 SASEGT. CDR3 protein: CASSTWTGSGDTQYF. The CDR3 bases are TGTGCCAGCAGCACTTGGACAGGGTCGGGGGATACGCAGTATTTT.

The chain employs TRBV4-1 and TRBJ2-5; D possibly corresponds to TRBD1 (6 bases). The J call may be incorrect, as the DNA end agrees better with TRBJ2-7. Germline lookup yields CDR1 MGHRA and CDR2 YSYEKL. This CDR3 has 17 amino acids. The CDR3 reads CASSPSPAPGVGYEQYF. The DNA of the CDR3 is TGCGCCAGCAGCCCATCGCCGGCACCAGGGGTAGGGTACGAGCAGTACTTC.